Here is one T cell receptor beta chain with its context. Its antigen remains unidentified. Negative isolation yielded CD4+ and CD8+ T cells, and FACS enriched TEMRA cells. Random-hexamer reverse transcription was applied to about 0.45 to 1 ug RNA. A multiplex approach, immunoSEQ multiplex PCR, amplified TCR beta CDR3 across 54 Vbeta and 13 Jbeta. TCRdb reanalysed the immunoSEQ multiplex PCR reads using MiXCR and keeps one entry per CDR3 protein. The table includes 200,000 to 300,000 distinct CDR3 sequences, 85% to 95% detected once. The sample belongs to a study of CD8 T cells in Susac syndrome. Germline assignment: CDR1 DFQATT and CDR2 SNEGSKA (reference sequence). The CDR3 has 15 residues. After removal of 6 bases from V and 1 base from J, the junction contained 10 bases not matched to a gene. Whole-study findings and limits: The study recognized that the number of individuals in its TCR sequencing and HLA analysis was relatively small.

The specimen sequenced was CD4+ T cells from PBMCs. The chain links TRBV20-1 to TRBJ2-3, with TRBD2 matching over 7 bases. This TCR was recovered from a human donor with multiple sclerosis. CDR3 coding DNA: TGCAGTGCCAGGAAAACTAGCGTTGGCACAGATACGCAGTATTTT. Its protein is CSARKTSVGTDTQYF.